The 20 T cell receptor beta chains given below trace back to one sample, sequenced in a study of cytomegalovirus exposure and HLA in healthy donors. Amplification used 60 Vbeta primers and 13 Jbeta primers. Only in-frame clones appear in the TCRdb table, and some are missing; sequencing was by immunoSEQ multiplex PCR. The sample holds hundreds of thousands of clones; about 80% are singletons and the top ten take about 1.7%. Sequences were obtained from PBMCs. The origin of the receptors is a male donor in good health and CMV-seronegative.

This CDR3 reads CASRQGLASTYEQYF. Here the CDR3 DNA reads TGTGCCAGCAGACAGGGACTAGCGTCTACCTACGAGCAGTACTTC. V usage is TRBV7-2 and J usage is TRBJ2-7; TRBD2 matches 10 bases. Trimming cost V 6 bases and J 2 bases; bases outside gene matches: 7. Per germline, CDR1 SGHTA and CDR2 FQGNSA. The CDR3 sequence is 15 residues long.

The rearrangement joins TRBV6-5 to TRBJ2-5; the match to TRBD2 covers 8 bases. This CDR3 has 13 amino acids. The V gene end was trimmed by 6 bases and the J gene end by 5 bases; junction bases not matched to a gene: 5. Germline CDR1 reads MNHEY; CDR2 reads SVGAGI. The CDR3 DNA sequence: TGTGCCAGCAGGTTCGGGGGGGCGGAGACCCAGTACTTC. It encodes CASRFGGAETQYF.

The rearrangement links TRBV19 to TRBJ2-5; 10 bases match TRBD1. The V segment lost 4 bases and the J segment 5 bases; nucleotides outside the gene matches: 10. CDR1 is LNHDA, CDR2 SQIVND, per germline (reference sequence). The CDR3 runs 16 residues. The CDR3 is CASSTIRTGGMETQYF. The CDR3, as DNA: TGTGCCAGTAGTACAATCCGGACAGGGGGGATGGAGACCCAGTACTTC.

The sample holds one count of this clone. This sequence joins TRBV5-1 and TRBJ2-2; TRBD2 agrees at 9 bases. CDR1 and CDR2 (germline): SGHRS, YFSETQ. The CDR3 contains 17 residues. Trimming removed 6 bases from V and 4 bases from J; junction bases left unmatched: 13. The CDR3 is CASTRRAGGPGTGELFF. CDR3 coding DNA: TGCGCCAGCACTCGAAGGGCGGGGGGGCCGGGCACCGGGGAGCTGTTTTTT.

The chain combines TRBV5-8 with TRBJ2-5, with D possibly TRBD1 on 5 matching bases. Germline CDR1 SGHTS, CDR2 YDEGEE. There are 17 residues in the CDR3. V was trimmed by 6 bases and J by 1 base, leaving 22 bases between them. The CDR3 DNA reads TGTGCCAGCAATCCCCATGGGGCGGACGAAACCCAAGAGACCCAGTACTTC. It specifies CASNPHGADETQETQYF.

In this sample, this clone turned up once. The chain joins TRBV5-6 to TRBJ1-5; no definite D call. V was trimmed by 3 bases and J by 2 bases, leaving 15 bases between them. Germline assignment: CDR1 SGHDT and CDR2 YYEEEE. This CDR3 comprises 16 residues. The CDR3 DNA sequence: TGTGCCAGCAGCTCCTGGTTCCTTGGAGGCAATCAGCCCCAGCATTTT. Amino acid sequence: CASSSWFLGGNQPQHF.

J is TRBJ2-7 and V is TRBV5-1; D is unclear. The CDR3 extends over 13 amino acids. Germline V CDR1 and CDR2: SGHRS, YFSETQ. Trimming took off 3 bases at V and 10 bases at J, with 17 bases between the two ends. This CDR3 is CASSSAVRLSQYF. The DNA of the CDR3 is TGCGCCAGCAGCTCTGCGGTGAGGCTAAGCCAGTACTTC.

This chain uses TRBV4-3 with TRBJ2-5, with D perhaps matching TRBD2 (6 bases). V shed 0 bases and J shed 5 bases, with 13 bases lying between them. The CDR3 has 15 amino acids. The germline V gene encodes CDR1 LGHNA and CDR2 YSLEER. CDR3 DNA sequence: TGCGCCAGCAGCCAAGAAATAGCAAGCGGGGAGACCCAGTACTTC. Residues: CASSQEIASGETQYF.

The V and J genes are TRBV7-3 and TRBJ2-1; D is perhaps TRBD2 (6 bases). Trimming shortened V by 0 bases and J by 5 bases, and 11 bases separated the two germline ends. This CDR3 comprises 15 residues. Germline V lookup: CDR1 SGHTA, CDR2 FQGTGA. This CDR3 is CASSLTGGVDNEQFF. The CDR3 nucleotides read TGTGCCAGCAGCTTAACCGGGGGAGTAGACAATGAGCAGTTCTTC.

The genes are TRBV7-9 and TRBJ1-1; D not resolved. The V end was cut by 0 bases, the J end by 4 bases, with 15 bases between. The germline V gene has CDR1 SEHNR and CDR2 FQNEAQ (reference sequence). The CDR3 is 16 amino acids. This CDR3 reads CASSLARGGLSTEAFF. Written as DNA, the CDR3 is TGTGCCAGCAGCTTAGCCCGGGGAGGGTTGAGCACTGAAGCTTTCTTT.

V and J are TRBV19 and TRBJ2-2, with D possibly being TRBD2 (6 bases). Trimming cost V 8 bases and J 4 bases, with 17 bases left between them. This CDR3 is 15 amino acids long. Germline assignment: CDR1 LNHDA and CDR2 SQIVND (reference sequence). This chain's CDR3 is CASSVNVRGTGELFF. The DNA of the CDR3 is TGTGCCAGTTCGGTCAACGTGCGGGGCACCGGGGAGCTGTTTTTT. Supplemented by reference TRBV19 and TRBJ2-2, the full variable domain reads DGGITQSPKYLFRKEGQNVTLSCEQNLNHDAMYWYRQDPGQGLRLIYYSQIVNDFQKGDIAEGYSVSREKKESFPLTVTSAQKNPTAFYLCASSVNVRGTGELFFGEGSRLTVL.

The chain carries TRBV7-2 and TRBJ2-7; 10 bases align to TRBD1. The germline V gene has CDR1 SGHTA and CDR2 FQGNSA. The CDR3 is made up of 15 amino acids. J was trimmed by 0 bases and V by 6 bases; bases with no gene match: 5. The CDR3 loop is CASRRTGGFSYEQYF. CDR3 in DNA: TGTGCCAGCAGGCGGACAGGGGGATTCTCCTACGAGCAGTACTTC.

The chain combines TRBV4-2 with TRBJ2-5; TRBD1 matches at 9 bases. With 2 bases clipped from V and 5 bases from J, the junction kept 3 bases outside the gene matches. Germline CDR1 reads LGHNA; CDR2 reads YNFKEQ. The CDR3 is made up of 14 amino acids. The CDR3 DNA sequence: TGTGCCAGCAGCCAACCGGGACAGGGTGAGACCCAGTACTTC. Protein: CASSQPGQGETQYF.

The rearrangement joins TRBV6-5 to TRBJ1-4, with no clear D. Trimming removed 5 bases at V and 10 bases at J, with 17 bases between. The length of the CDR3 is 14 residues. Germline CDR1 reads MNHEY; CDR2 reads SVGAGI. The CDR3 DNA is TGTGCCAGCAGTCCACGGGGTCTCTTGGGAAAACTGTTTTTT. Amino acid sequence: CASSPRGLLGKLFF.

V usage is TRBV28 and J usage is TRBJ1-5; perhaps TRBD1 as D (5 bases). Looked up from germline, CDR1 is MDHEN and CDR2 is SYDVKM. CDR3 length: 16 residues. V was clipped by 5 bases and J by 0 bases, with 14 bases between them. The CDR3 DNA reads TGTGCCAGCAGTATCTCACAGGCCTATAGCAATCAGCCCCAGCATTTT. Translated, it gives CASSISQAYSNQPQHF.

This chain links TRBV15 with TRBJ2-3; a possible D gene is TRBD2 (5 bases). The CDR3 is 15 amino acids. The V end was cut by 0 bases, the J end by 3 bases, with 10 bases between. Germline V gives CDR1 LNHNV, CDR2 YYDKDF (reference sequence). The CDR3 loop is CATSRDASGTDTQYF. The CDR3 DNA reads TGTGCCACCAGCAGAGATGCGTCGGGAACAGATACGCAGTATTTT. Using reference TRBV15 and TRBJ2-3 for the parts outside the CDR3, the full variable domain is DAMVIQNPRYQVTQFGKPVTLSCSQTLNHNVMYWYQQKSSQAPKLLFHYYDKDFNNEADTPDNFQSRRPNTSFCFLDIRSPGLGDTAMYLCATSRDASGTDTQYFGPGTRLTVL.

As concerns this clone: A junction end diverges from the germline sequence, so it may reflect a read error. The chain is built from TRBV29-1 and TRBJ2-5, with TRBD1 matching 8 bases. The DNA end is a closer match to TRBJ2-7, so the J assignment may be wrong. Germline values: CDR1 SQVTM, CDR2 ANQGSEA. The CDR3 extends over 14 amino acids. CDR3 sequence reads: CSVEDRGSSYEQYF. The DNA for the CDR3 is TGCAGCGTAGAAGACAGGGGCAGCTCCTACGAGCAGTACTTC.

The CDR3 DNA reads TGCGCCAGCAGCCAAACGTTAGGCGGGGGAGCCGGGGAGCTGTTTTTT. This translates into CASSQTLGGGAGELFF. This chain connects TRBV4-3 to TRBJ2-2; TRBD2 aligns across 7 bases. The germline CDR1 and CDR2 sequences are LGHNA and YSLEER. Trimming at V came to 2 bases and at J to 6 bases, leaving 9 bases not matched to a gene. This CDR3 comprises 16 residues.

V and J are TRBV28 and TRBJ1-3; D unclear. V was shortened by 2 bases and J by 0 bases, with 8 bases between the two germline ends. Germline V CDR1 and CDR2: MDHEN, SYDVKM. CDR3 size: 15 residues. The CDR3 sequence: CASSLTRYSGNTIYF. The CDR3 coding sequence is TGTGCCAGCAGTTTAACACGTTACTCTGGAAACACCATATATTTT.

The chain uses TRBV5-4 and TRBJ2-5; 15 bases are a match to TRBD2. V was pared by 5 bases and J by 5 bases, with 7 bases of the junction left unmatched. The germline CDR1 and CDR2 sequences are SGHNT and YYREEE (reference sequence). The CDR3 sequence is 16 residues long. The CDR3 nucleotides are TGTGCCAGCAGTTACGGTGGGACTAGCGGGGGGGAGACCCAGTACTTC. This encodes CASSYGGTSGGETQYF.